This paragraph reports one T cell receptor (beta chain). Antigen specificity is unknown. Trimming pared 3 bases from V and 5 bases from J, leaving 13 bases between. This CDR3 contains 15 residues. CDR1 is KGHSH and CDR2 is LQKENI in the germline V gene. The data belong to a study of response to subunit inactivated influenza vaccine. Findings and limits, study-wide: Each seasonal flu vaccination may recruit only limited new T cells, authors suggested.

TCRdb called the RT-PCR reads again in MiXCR, with one record for every CDR3 protein. The repertoire has around 710,000 distinct CDR3 sequences, approximately 13% of them found once; the top ten carry approximately 6.5%. The chain couples TRBV18 to TRBJ1-4, with D uncertain. Here the sequenced sample was PBMCs from blood, taken roughly 2 weeks before vaccination. The clonotype originates from a middle-aged man who received an inactivated influenza vaccine. For the CDR3, the DNA is TGTGCCAGCTCACCGAGACACGAGATAAATGAAAAACTGTTTTTT. Its translation is CASSPRHEINEKLFF.